The T cell receptor (beta chain) under discussion was sequenced for a study of blood T cell repertoires in COVID-19. Across the study: The United States, Italy and Spain supplied acute and convalescent COVID-19 samples.

Authors' processing steps: Amplified reference gene primers provided the basis for estimating nucleated cell counts. Clones were sequenced by immunoSEQ multiplex PCR, and TCRdb holds only the in-frame ones, with some missing. That table supplies the V and J calls and clone size; D and trimming were determined from the DNA. The sample includes about 38,000 clones, 87% of them seen just once. The CDR3 extends over 14 amino acids. The J gene is TRBJ1-1, the V gene TRBV12-2; no check of the table's D call, TRBD1, against the DNA was made. TRBV12-2 is labeled a pseudogene. The source of this sequence is a man aged 50-59 years with active or convalescent COVID-19. The source material was peripheral blood. CDR3 coding DNA: TGTGCAAGTCGCTGTGGAAGCACTGGGCCCGAAGCTTTCTTT. Encoded protein: CASRCGSTGPEAFF.